This TCR beta chain was sequenced in a study of shared T cell receptors in the human thymus (dated by TCRdb to the early 2020s). For the wider study: The study investigated the way shared, self-reactive T-cell receptor alpha chains are produced in the human thymus.

Library creation used the immunoSEQ multiplex PCR assay. TCRdb stores this immuneACCESS table with in-frame sequences only. Part of the clones is absent; in the studies checked, under half of the shortfall reflects unresolved V genes, and no reason is known for the rest. The sample table contains roughly 550,000 clones; only one count was recorded for roughly 74% of them. In total, the top ten clones hold about 0.013% of the sample. The CDR3 runs 20 amino acids, cysteine and phenylalanine included. This entry keeps only the CDR3 DNA: 60 bases, framed from base 1. V loses 3 bases, J loses 0 bases, and the germline ends lie 27 bases apart. As encoded in the germline V gene, CDR1 is SGHDN while CDR2 is FVKESK. Of note for this clone: Its specific antigen is unknown. Base qualities are missing; no much larger clone stands one base away.

These same data were also listed under a study on human thymus T cells. The second paper states: Donors were immunologically healthy infants undergoing open corrective cardiac surgery for congenital heart defects in Finland. The thymus tissue came from surgical resects taken out during corrective cardiac surgery. Biased V and J gene segment usage appeared to be present in both thymic and peripheral blood repertoires. Highly overlapping thymic TCR repertoires among unrelated individuals were reported in the related research. The study used about 8 infant thymus samples plus four related peripheral blood samples to characterize TCR alpha and beta repertoires. Donor ages ranging from about 6 to 250 days were recorded, and over 5 male and a couple of female infants were included in the cohort. After being mechanically released from the tissue, thymocytes were kept at -70 degrees C in pellets of about 9-32 million cells. A QIAsymphony instrument was used to extract genomic DNA from the frozen cell pellets. Using the immunoSEQ multiplex PCR assay, the TCRB and TCRAD loci were amplified from a standardized quantity of quality-controlled genomic DNA. Amplicons spanned the V(D)J region at a length sufficient to cover the CDR3 and identify V and J genes. The amplicons were sequenced on an Illumina platform via the commercial immunoSEQ service. Primer bias and sequencing errors were corrected as previously described, and TCRAD and TCRB definitions were based on the IMGT database. immunoSEQ Analyzer 3.0 and VDJTools were used for repertoire analysis, which covered basic statistics, V/J segment usage, diversity estimates, rarefaction and pairwise overlap. To estimate diversity, the Chao1, ChaoE, Efron-Thisted, Shannon and inverse Simpson indices were applied, and diversity was also estimated on datasets down-sampled to the smallest sample. Repertoire overlap was determined by strict matching of CDR3 nucleotide sequence, V gene and J gene, and Jaccard-based multidimensional scaling clustering was applied. On average, thymus samples yielded 800,000 or so unique TCRB clonotypes, whereas blood samples yielded about 84,000.

This chain joins TRBV14 to TRBJ2-7; the D segment could be TRBD2, given 6 matching bases. The source is a boy in the first two years of life with a congenital heart defect. Donor details come from another sample of the same person, matched by shared clones. Sequencing used thymocytes. In nucleotide form, the sequence is TGTGCCAGCAGCCAGGGGGGACCGGGGCCAGGCCGACCAGACTCCTACGAGCAGTACTTC. The translation is CASSQGGPGPGRPDSYEQYF.